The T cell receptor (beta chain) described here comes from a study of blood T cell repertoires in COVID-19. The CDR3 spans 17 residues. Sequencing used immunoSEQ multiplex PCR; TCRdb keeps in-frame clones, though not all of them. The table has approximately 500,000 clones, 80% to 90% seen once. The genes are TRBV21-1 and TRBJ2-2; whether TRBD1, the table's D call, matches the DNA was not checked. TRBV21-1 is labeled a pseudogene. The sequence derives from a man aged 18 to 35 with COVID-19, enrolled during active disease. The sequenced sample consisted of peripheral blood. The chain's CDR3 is CASSGRTGRTGAGELFF. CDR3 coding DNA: TGTGCCAGCAGCGGACGGACAGGACGAACCGGGGCCGGGGAGCTGTTTTTT.